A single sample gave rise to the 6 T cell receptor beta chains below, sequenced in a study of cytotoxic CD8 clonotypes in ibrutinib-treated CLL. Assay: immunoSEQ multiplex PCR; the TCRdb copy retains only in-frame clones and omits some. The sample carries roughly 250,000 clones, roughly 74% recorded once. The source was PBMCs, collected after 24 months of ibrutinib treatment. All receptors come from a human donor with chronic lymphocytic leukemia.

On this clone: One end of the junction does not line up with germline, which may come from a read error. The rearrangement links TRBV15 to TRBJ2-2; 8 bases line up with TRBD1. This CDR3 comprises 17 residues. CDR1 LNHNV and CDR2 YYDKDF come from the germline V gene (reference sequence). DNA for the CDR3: TGTGCCACCATCAGAGCACAGGGGGTGTATAACACCGGGGAGCTGTTTTTT. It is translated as CATIRAQGVYNTGELFF.

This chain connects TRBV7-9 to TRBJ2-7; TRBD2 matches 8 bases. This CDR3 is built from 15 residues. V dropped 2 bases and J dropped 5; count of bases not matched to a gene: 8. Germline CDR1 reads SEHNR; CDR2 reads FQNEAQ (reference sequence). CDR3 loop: CASSLRTSGPHEQYF. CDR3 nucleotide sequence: TGTGCCAGCAGCTTAAGAACTAGCGGTCCACACGAGCAGTACTTC.

The CDR3 DNA reads TGTGCCAGCAGCCCCCGTAGCGGGAGGTACAATGAGCAGTTCTTC. This translates into CASSPRSGRYNEQFF. This chain joins TRBV11-2 and TRBJ2-1; 10 bases map to TRBD2. After removal of 5 bases from V and 4 bases from J, the junction contained 5 bases not matched to a gene. The CDR3 contains 15 residues. Germline V gene data show CDR1 as SGHAT and CDR2 as FQNNGV.

CDR3 in amino acids: CAISEGVGADTQYF. CDR3 DNA sequence: TGTGCCATCAGTGAGGGGGTGGGCGCAGATACGCAGTATTTT. The V call is TRBV10-3, the J call TRBJ2-3; D remains unclear. Trimming stripped 2 bases from V and 4 bases from J, with 10 bases between. The CDR3 contains 14 residues. Germline V gene lookup returns CDR1 ENHRY and CDR2 SYGVKD.

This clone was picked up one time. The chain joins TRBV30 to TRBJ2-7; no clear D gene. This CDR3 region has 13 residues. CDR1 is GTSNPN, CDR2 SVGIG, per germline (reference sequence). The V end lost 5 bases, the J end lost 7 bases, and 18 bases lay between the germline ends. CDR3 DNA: TGTGCCTGGGGCCAACGCGGAAAACTGGAGCAGTACTTC. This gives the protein CAWGQRGKLEQYF.

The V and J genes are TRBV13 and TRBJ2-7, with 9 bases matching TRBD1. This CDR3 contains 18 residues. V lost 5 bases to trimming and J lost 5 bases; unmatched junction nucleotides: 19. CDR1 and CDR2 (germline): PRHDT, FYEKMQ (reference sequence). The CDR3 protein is CASSGEFLQGQGVDEQYF. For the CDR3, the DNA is TGTGCCAGCAGCGGAGAGTTTCTTCAGGGACAGGGAGTTGACGAGCAGTACTTC.